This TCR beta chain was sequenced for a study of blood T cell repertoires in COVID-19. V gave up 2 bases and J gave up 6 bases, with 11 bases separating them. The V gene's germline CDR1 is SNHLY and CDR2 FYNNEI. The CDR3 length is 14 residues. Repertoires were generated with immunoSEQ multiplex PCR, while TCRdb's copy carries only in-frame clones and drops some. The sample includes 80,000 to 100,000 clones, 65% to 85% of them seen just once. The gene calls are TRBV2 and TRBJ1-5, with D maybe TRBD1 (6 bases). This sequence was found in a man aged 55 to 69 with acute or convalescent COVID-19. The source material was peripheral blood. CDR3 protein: CASSEQGWPQPQHF. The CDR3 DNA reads TGTGCCAGCAGTGAACAGGGGTGGCCTCAGCCCCAGCATTTT.